The 30 T cell receptor beta chains given below trace back to one sample, sequenced in a study of read filtering for tumor transcriptome and immune sequencing. From 300 to 400 ng of RNA, a library with molecular barcoded alpha/delta and beta/gamma adaptors was made. MiXCR, applied by TCRdb to the reads, yields one record per CDR3 protein. The sample shows some 120,000 distinct CDR3 sequences, 13% of them seen only once. Sequences were obtained from a population of CD138-negative cells sorted from bone marrow. These receptors originate from a donor at least 40 years old with multiple myeloma.

In regard to this clonotype: One base away lies a much larger clone, so this may be a sequencing read error. In DNA form, the CDR3 reads TGCAGTGTAGGGACTTTTAGCAATCAGCCCCAGCATTTT. Residues: CSVGTFSNQPQHF. The chain has TRBV20-1 and TRBJ1-5; tentatively, D is TRBD1 (5 bases). V gave up 7 bases and J gave up 0 bases, with 10 bases separating them. The CDR3 is 13 residues long. Germline-derived CDR1 and CDR2 are DFQATT and SNEGSKA (reference sequence).

The rearrangement joins TRBV19 to TRBJ2-5; the match to TRBD1 covers 7 bases. CDR1 is LNHDA and CDR2 is SQIVND in the germline V gene (reference sequence). J lost 5 bases, V lost 8 bases, and 8 bases had no gene match. The CDR3 is made up of 13 amino acids. The CDR3 nucleotides are TGTGCCAGTTTAGACAGGGAAGGGGAGACCCAGTACTTC. It translates to CASLDREGETQYF.

This clonotype was seen ten or more times. The chain's CDR3 is CASSSLTDFNEQFF. The CDR3, as DNA: TGTGCCAGCAGCTCCCTGACTGACTTCAATGAGCAGTTCTTC. The V gene is TRBV3-1, the J gene TRBJ2-1; no reliable D call. The V end lost 5 bases, the J end lost 6 bases, and 14 bases lay between the germline ends. Germline CDR1 LGHDT, CDR2 YNNKEL (reference sequence). The CDR3 sequence is 14 residues long.

There are many counts of this clonotype. The CDR3 DNA sequence: TGTGCCAGCAGTGTACAGGGGGCTCGGGCCTACGAGCAGTACTTC. Protein product: CASSVQGARAYEQYF. This chain connects TRBV27 to TRBJ2-7, with 9 bases that match TRBD1. The CDR3 has 15 amino acids. Germline CDR1 is MNHEY and CDR2 is SMNVEV (reference sequence). J gave up 2 bases and V 5 bases, and 7 bases lay outside the gene matches.

This chain joins TRBV7-2 and TRBJ2-1; D possibly corresponds to TRBD1 (5 bases). This CDR3 has 16 amino acids. V shed 1 base and J shed 6 bases, with 16 bases lying between them. Looked up from germline, CDR1 is SGHTA and CDR2 is FQGNSA. CDR3 protein: CASSLVGDRPLNEQFF. The CDR3 DNA is TGTGCCAGCAGCTTAGTAGGAGACAGACCTCTCAATGAGCAGTTCTTC.

There are a few counts of this clonotype. The genes are TRBV7-9 and TRBJ1-1; weak D call: TRBD1 (6 bases). Germline values: CDR1 SEHNR, CDR2 FQNEAQ (reference sequence). Trimming shortened V by 5 bases and J by 11 bases, and 12 bases separated the two germline ends. CDR3 length: 11 residues. As DNA, the CDR3 is TGTGCCAGCAGCCGAGACACAGGGGCTTTCTTT. Translated: CASSRDTGAFF.

This clonotype was counted many times. This chain links TRBV27 with TRBJ2-2; a weak D match, TRBD2 (5 bases). The germline V and J ends were trimmed by 6 bases and 8 bases, with 22 bases remaining between them. Germline loops: CDR1 MNHEY, CDR2 SMNVEV (reference sequence). This CDR3 region has 16 residues. CDR3 nucleotides: TGTGCCAGCAGCTCCTCCGGAGGACCTTTATTGGGGGAGCTGTTTTTT. Translation gives CASSSSGGPLLGELFF.

This clonotype was observed at least ten times. The chain recombines TRBV2 with TRBJ2-5; 7 nucleotides align to TRBD1. This CDR3 has 13 amino acids. Germline trimming cut 7 bases from V and 3 bases from J; bases unmatched to any gene: 5. Germline V gene lookup returns CDR1 SNHLY and CDR2 FYNNEI. The CDR3 spells CASMSGTEETQYF. The CDR3 DNA reads TGTGCCAGCATGTCCGGGACAGAAGAGACCCAGTACTTC.

This clonotype has ten or more counts. The V call is TRBV18, the J call TRBJ1-1; no clear D. The V gene's germline CDR1 is KGHSH and CDR2 LQKENI. Trimming removed 5 bases from V and 1 base from J, with 11 bases in between. This CDR3 spans 14 amino acids. CDR3 bases: TGTGCCAGCTCAACGTCCGAGGGGAACACTGAAGCTTTCTTT. It translates to CASSTSEGNTEAFF.

In this sample, this clonotype turned up many times. J is TRBJ1-5 and V is TRBV6-1; 8 positions match TRBD1. Germline V lookup: CDR1 MNHNS, CDR2 SASEGT. V shed 6 bases, J shed 6 bases, and the junction held 10 bases outside the gene matches. This CDR3 has 15 residues. The CDR3 nucleotides are TGTGCCAGCAGGGACAGGGCGGTTCCCTCTCAGCCCCAGCATTTT. This translates into CASRDRAVPSQPQHF.

This clonotype was detected ten times or more. This chain links TRBV25-1 with TRBJ2-1; the D is unclear. The CDR3 is made up of 12 amino acids. The germline gives CDR1 MGHDK, CDR2 SYGVNS. The V gene lost 6 bases and the J gene lost 4 bases, with 7 bases spanning the gap. As DNA, the CDR3 is TGTGCCAGCAGGGAAGGTTACAATGAGCAGTTCTTC. Its protein is CASREGYNEQFF.

This clonotype was counted ten times or more. The genes are TRBV6-1 and TRBJ1-4, with 8 bases lining up with TRBD1. The CDR3 contains 13 residues. With V trimmed by 7 bases and J by 8 bases, 6 bases remained unmatched. Germline V gene sequence: CDR1 MNHNS, CDR2 SASEGT. The CDR3 DNA is TGTGCCAGCATAGACAGGGGTAGGGAAAAACTGTTTTTT. It encodes CASIDRGREKLFF.

This clonotype was seen a handful of times. This chain joins TRBV3-1 and TRBJ2-5, with D unclear. Germline CDR1 reads LGHDT; CDR2 reads YNNKEL (reference sequence). This CDR3 comprises 12 residues. Trimming removed 4 bases from V and 5 bases from J, with 8 bases in between. The CDR3 is CASSRGSETQYF. CDR3 coding DNA: TGTGCCAGCAGCCGGGGTTCGGAGACCCAGTACTTC.

The genes are TRBV23-1 and TRBJ2-1; 14 positions match TRBD2. TRBV23-1 is treated as an ORF (open reading frame) with a function not yet certain. The CDR3 has 19 amino acids. The trim removed 4 bases at V and 0 bases at J, leaving 8 bases unmatched. CDR3 sequence (DNA): TGCGCCAGCAGTCTCTCCCCGGGACTAGCGGGGGTCTCCTACAATGAGCAGTTCTTC. It encodes CASSLSPGLAGVSYNEQFF.

This clonotype was detected ten times or more. This sequence joins TRBV29-1 and TRBJ2-5; D ambiguous. There are 12 residues in the CDR3. V lost 6 bases and J 3 bases, leaving 11 bases between the germline ends. Germline V gives CDR1 SQVTM, CDR2 ANQGSEA. CDR3 in amino acids: CSVSQVEETQYF. CDR3 nucleotide sequence: TGCAGCGTATCCCAGGTGGAAGAGACCCAGTACTTC.

As concerns this clonotype: This could be a read error, since a much larger clone is one nucleotide away. The gene calls are TRBV3-1 and TRBJ2-7; no definite D call. The CDR3 loop spans 14 amino acids. Germline values: CDR1 LGHDT, CDR2 YNNKEL (reference sequence). CDR3 nucleotides: TGTGACAGCAGCCAAGATATAGTCTCCTACGAGCAGTACTTC. This codes for CDSSQDIVSYEQYF.

This clonotype was detected many times. The CDR3 spells CSALRRGETYNEQFF. CDR3 coding DNA: TGCAGTGCGCTGCGTCGGGGGGAAACCTACAATGAGCAGTTCTTC. The V and J genes are TRBV20-1 and TRBJ2-1, with TRBD2 matching 7 bases. After removal of 6 bases from V and 2 bases from J, the junction contained 10 bases not matched to a gene. Germline loops: CDR1 DFQATT, CDR2 SNEGSKA (reference sequence). CDR3 length equals 15 residues.

This clonotype was detected many times. The genes are TRBV20-1 and TRBJ1-1; a possible D gene is TRBD1 (5 bases). The CDR3 consists of 14 residues. CDR1 is DFQATT and CDR2 is SNEGSKA in the germline V gene (reference sequence). The V end lost 3 bases, the J end lost 10 bases, and 21 bases lay between the germline ends. This chain's CDR3 is CSARVSLGVGVAFF. CDR3 nucleotides: TGCAGTGCTAGGGTCTCCCTGGGGGTTGGGGTAGCTTTCTTT.

This clonotype was seen ten or more times. The chain combines TRBV29-1 with TRBJ2-2; D not resolved. Trimming stripped 3 bases from V and 1 base from J, with 6 bases between. In germline, CDR1 is SQVTM, CDR2 ANQGSEA. The CDR3 runs 13 residues. This CDR3 is CSVDTVNTGELFF. CDR3 in DNA: TGCAGCGTTGACACGGTGAACACCGGGGAGCTGTTTTTT.

At least ten counts were recorded for this clonotype. This chain links TRBV10-3 with TRBJ2-2; a weak D match, TRBD2 (6 bases). Trimming removed 3 bases from V and 6 bases from J, with 8 bases in between. Germline V lookup: CDR1 ENHRY, CDR2 SYGVKD. This CDR3 spans 13 amino acids. CDR3 sequence reads: CAISEGGPGELFF. CDR3 DNA: TGTGCCATCAGTGAAGGAGGGCCCGGGGAGCTGTTTTTT.

This chain uses TRBV5-1 with TRBJ2-1, with D uncertain. The CDR3 is 14 amino acids. V lost 0 bases, J lost 8 bases, and 12 bases lay in between. Germline V gene data show CDR1 as SGHRS and CDR2 as YFSETQ. CDR3 amino acids: CASSLDQPRDEQFF. CDR3 nucleotide sequence: TGCGCCAGCAGCTTGGACCAGCCTAGGGATGAGCAGTTCTTC.

This clonotype was seen many times. The chain employs TRBV5-1 and TRBJ1-4; D gene unclear. The CDR3 runs 15 residues. Germline loops: CDR1 SGHRS, CDR2 YFSETQ. V was pared by 0 bases and J by 3 bases, with 9 bases between. This CDR3 is CASSLGGSANEKLFF. The CDR3 bases are TGCGCCAGCAGCTTGGGAGGGTCGGCTAATGAAAAACTGTTTTTT.

This clonotype was seen many times. This chain connects TRBV6-5 to TRBJ1-1; D perhaps matches TRBD1 (6 bases). The germline V and J ends were trimmed by 8 bases and 7 bases, with 17 bases remaining between them. Germline lookup yields CDR1 MNHEY and CDR2 SVGAGI. The CDR3 sequence is 13 residues long. The CDR3 sequence: CASANPRGREAFF. The CDR3 coding sequence is TGTGCCAGCGCAAACCCCAGGGGCCGTGAAGCTTTCTTT.

The V and J genes are TRBV7-2 and TRBJ1-3; 7 nucleotides align to TRBD1. This CDR3 has 19 amino acids. Losses at the gene ends were 1 base for V and 5 bases for J; bases not matched to a gene: 17. Germline V CDR1 and CDR2: SGHTA, FQGNSA. CDR3 DNA sequence: TGTGCCAGCAGCTTAGGTCTTTCAGGGGGATCCTCGACGCGAAACACCATATATTTT. It translates to CASSLGLSGGSSTRNTIYF.

This clonotype showed up just a few times. A single base separates this from a much larger clone, so it may be a read error. The CDR3 loop reads CASRNLGGGLRNEQFF. The CDR3 DNA follows: TGTGCAAGTCGCAACCTCGGGGGGGGATTGAGGAATGAGCAGTTCTTC. V and J are TRBV12-2 and TRBJ2-1; no check of the table's D call, TRBD1, against the DNA was made. TRBV12-2 is flagged as a pseudogene. The CDR3 contains 16 residues.

This clonotype was counted ten times or more. The CDR3 DNA reads as TGTGCCAGCAACCTAGACAGGGCGAACACCGGGGAGCTGTTTTTT. Amino acid sequence: CASNLDRANTGELFF. The V call is TRBV7-6, the J call TRBJ2-2; TRBD1 aligns across 7 bases. Germline CDR1 and CDR2: SGHVS and FNYEAQ. The ends lost 7 bases at V and 0 bases at J; junction bases unmatched: 5. This CDR3 has 15 residues.

Ten or more counts support this clonotype. At one of its ends the junction is not consistent with the germline gene, which may arise from a read error. The V gene is TRBV7-7, the J gene TRBJ2-3; 14 nucleotides align to TRBD2. The CDR3 is 16 residues long. CDR1 and CDR2 (germline): SSHAT, FNYEAQ (reference sequence). The CDR3 nucleotides are TGTGCTAGCAGCCGGGGACTAGCGGGAGCGGGAGATACGCAGTATTTT. As protein: CASSRGLAGAGDTQYF.

The J gene is TRBJ2-1, the V gene TRBV20-1; 7 nucleotides line up with TRBD1. The J segment lost 3 bases and the V segment lost 3 bases, leaving 11 bases of the junction unmatched. The germline V gene has CDR1 DFQATT and CDR2 SNEGSKA (reference sequence). This CDR3 has 16 residues. Here the CDR3 reads CSASQPGQPIYNEQFF. CDR3 nucleotides: TGCAGTGCTAGCCAACCGGGACAGCCAATCTACAATGAGCAGTTCTTC.

This clonotype was recorded at least ten times. The chain employs TRBV30 and TRBJ2-1; TRBD2 agrees at 12 bases. After removal of 4 bases from V and 4 bases from J, the junction contained 2 bases not matched to a gene. CDR3 size: 14 residues. Germline-derived CDR1 and CDR2 are GTSNPN and SVGIG (reference sequence). CDR3 protein: CAWTSGRGYNEQFF. In DNA form, the CDR3 reads TGTGCCTGGACTAGCGGGAGGGGTTACAATGAGCAGTTCTTC.

This clonotype was recorded many times. The rearrangement uses TRBV18 and TRBJ2-1; the match to TRBD1 covers 10 bases. CDR1 is KGHSH and CDR2 is LQKENI in the germline V gene. CDR3 length equals 18 residues. After removal of 8 bases from V and 5 bases from J, the junction contained 18 bases not matched to a gene. The CDR3 bases are TGTGCCAGCGGACGGGACAGGGGACCGGGGGGTATTAACAATGAGCAGTTCTTC. It translates to CASGRDRGPGGINNEQFF.